This T cell receptor (beta chain) emerged from a study of blood T cell repertoires in COVID-19. Study-level background: Acute-phase and convalescent COVID-19 samples originated in the United States, Italy and Spain. PBMCs, B-cell-depleted T cells, or T cells provided the cDNA or gDNA that made up the material.

Under the authors' procedure: Amplified reference gene primers provided the basis for estimating nucleated cell counts. The assay was immunoSEQ multiplex PCR, and TCRdb's table has in-frame clones only and misses some. The V and J calls and clone size are taken from that table; D and trimming were inferred from the DNA. The sample holds 200,000 to 300,000 clones, around four fifths seen once. The CDR3 is made up of 13 amino acids. V was clipped by 1 base and J by 5 bases, with 9 bases between them. In germline, CDR1 is SGHNT, CDR2 YYREEE (reference sequence). The sequence was collected from a woman aged 60-75 years with active or convalescent COVID-19. Sequenced sample: peripheral blood. The chain recombines TRBV5-4 with TRBJ1-2; no reliable D call. CDR3 loop: CASSLLGRYGYTF. The CDR3 region has the DNA TGTGCCAGCAGCTTGTTAGGGAGGTATGGCTACACCTTC.